Below, 16 T cell receptor beta chains from the same sample are listed, as sequenced in a study of blood T cell repertoires in COVID-19. TCRdb's table, derived via immunoSEQ multiplex PCR, lists solely in-frame clones and lacks some. The sample lists some 190,000 clones, 70% to 85% occurring once. Sequencing was done on a sample of peripheral blood. Receptors originate from a woman aged 50 to 60 with acute or convalescent COVID-19.

The chain recombines TRBV28 with TRBJ1-6; 7 bases align to TRBD1. The length of the CDR3 is 14 residues. Germline V CDR1 and CDR2: MDHEN, SYDVKM. Germline trimming cut 5 bases from V and 4 bases from J; bases unmatched to any gene: 2. CDR3 in DNA: TGTGCCAGCAGTCCGACAGGGTATAATTCACCCCTCCACTTT. Translating it yields CASSPTGYNSPLHF.

V is TRBV19 and J is TRBJ2-7, with 8 bases identical to TRBD1. The CDR3 sequence is 16 residues long. Trimming took 2 bases from V and 3 from J; bases not matched to a gene: 9. Germline V CDR1 and CDR2: LNHDA, SQIVND (reference sequence). The CDR3 coding sequence is TGTGCCAGTAGTATAAACGGACAGGGCGGCTACTACGAGCAGTACTTC. Its protein is CASSINGQGGYYEQYF.

This clone was recorded at least ten times. The rearrangement links TRBV2 to TRBJ2-2, with 15 nucleotides matching TRBD2. Germline V gene lookup returns CDR1 SNHLY and CDR2 FYNNEI. The CDR3 loop spans 15 amino acids. V was pared by 6 bases and J by 7 bases, with 3 bases of the junction left unmatched. In DNA form, the CDR3 reads TGTGCCAGCAGGGGACTAGCGGGGGGAGTCGGGGAGCTGTTTTTT. Protein: CASRGLAGGVGELFF.

In its sample, this clone was seen a few times. The CDR3 DNA follows: TGTGCCAGCAGCTTGGGGGGCGGGGAGGGGGGCTACGAGCAGTACTTC. Encoded protein: CASSLGGGEGGYEQYF. This chain uses TRBV7-6 with TRBJ2-7; a weak D match, TRBD2 (7 bases). The CDR3 runs 16 residues. Germline CDR1 is SGHVS and CDR2 is FNYEAQ. The V end lost 3 bases, the J end lost 3 bases, and 18 bases lay between the germline ends.

The chain links TRBV5-8 to TRBJ2-7; D ambiguous. This CDR3 contains 12 residues. Germline V gives CDR1 SGHTS, CDR2 YDEGEE. The V gene lost 2 bases and the J gene lost 6 bases, with 9 bases spanning the gap. CDR3 sequence reads: CASSFTSIEQYF. DNA of the CDR3: TGTGCCAGCAGCTTTACGAGCATCGAGCAGTACTTC.

The J gene is TRBJ1-2, the V gene TRBV19; the D gene is possibly TRBD1 (6 bases). V was trimmed by 5 bases and J by 1 base, leaving 11 bases between them. Germline assignment: CDR1 LNHDA and CDR2 SQIVND (reference sequence). The CDR3 contains 14 residues. DNA for the CDR3: TGTGCCAGTAGTTCCCTCAGGGGTAACTATGGCTACACCTTC. It translates to CASSSLRGNYGYTF.

This clone was counted a few times. The chain uses TRBV24-1 and TRBJ2-3, with 12 positions matching TRBD2. After removal of 9 bases from V and 5 bases from J, the junction contained 5 bases not matched to a gene. The germline CDR1 and CDR2 sequences are KGHDR and SFDVKD. This CDR3 region has 14 residues. The DNA of the CDR3 is TGTGCCACCGGAGCTAGCGGGGGGGGAGATACGCAGTATTTT. Its translation: CATGASGGGDTQYF.

The chain couples TRBV7-2 to TRBJ2-7; weak D call: TRBD2 (6 bases). The CDR3 has 16 amino acids. CDR1 is SGHTA, CDR2 FQGNSA, per germline. The V gene lost 4 bases and the J gene lost 1 base, with 17 bases spanning the gap. The CDR3 DNA follows: TGTGCCAGCAGCTCCCAGGCACTGGGGGGTTCCTACGAGCAGTACTTC. The encoded protein is CASSSQALGGSYEQYF.

The chain couples TRBV7-8 to TRBJ1-2; D might be TRBD1 (5 bases). Per germline, CDR1 SGHVS and CDR2 FQNEAQ. This CDR3 contains 14 residues. The V gene lost 8 bases and the J gene lost 1 base, with 14 bases spanning the gap. The CDR3 DNA reads as TGTGCCAGCCATGCGGGGGGGTTTAACTATGGCTACACCTTC. It specifies CASHAGGFNYGYTF.

CDR3 DNA sequence: TGTGCCAGCAGCCCGTCGCGGCAGGGAGGCAATGAGCAGTTCTTC. Residues: CASSPSRQGGNEQFF. The V call is TRBV11-3, the J call TRBJ2-1, with a tentative D call TRBD2 (6 bases). The CDR3 loop spans 15 amino acids. Trimming cost V 5 bases and J 6 bases, with 17 bases left between them. Germline V lookup: CDR1 SGHNT, CDR2 YENEEA.

The rearrangement uses TRBV4-3 and TRBJ1-6; D is unclear. The CDR3 has 13 residues. Germline V gives CDR1 LGHNA, CDR2 YSLEER. Trimming took off 0 bases at V and 9 bases at J, with 6 bases between the two ends. CDR3 DNA sequence: TGCGCCAGCAGCCAAGAGCCGAGTTCACCCCTCCACTTT. This gives the protein CASSQEPSSPLHF.

This sequence joins TRBV5-1 and TRBJ2-1, with TRBD2 identical over 12 bases. The V and J ends lost 5 bases and 9 bases, in that order; junction bases with no gene match: 6. In germline, CDR1 is SGHRS, CDR2 YFSETQ. The CDR3 has 14 amino acids. For the CDR3, the DNA is TGCGCCAGCAGGGGTCCTAGCGGGAGGGGTGAGCAGTTCTTC. This gives the protein CASRGPSGRGEQFF.

V is TRBV27 and J is TRBJ1-5, with 8 bases lining up with TRBD1. Looked up from germline, CDR1 is MNHEY and CDR2 is SMNVEV (reference sequence). J was trimmed by 2 bases and V by 6 bases; bases with no gene match: 6. The CDR3 length is 15 residues. CDR3: CASSTTGVGNQPQHF. The CDR3 DNA sequence: TGTGCCAGCAGCACGACAGGGGTAGGCAATCAGCCCCAGCATTTT.

The V and J genes are TRBV3-1 (or the pseudogene TRBV3-2) and TRBJ1-1; D gene ambiguous. The CDR3 extends over 12 amino acids. CDR1 is LGHDT, CDR2 YNNKEL, per germline (reference sequence). The V and J ends lost 5 bases and 8 bases respectively, with 12 bases between them. Here the CDR3 reads CASSSFGPEAFF. The CDR3 region has the DNA TGTGCCAGCAGCTCCTTTGGCCCCGAAGCTTTCTTT.

J is TRBJ1-2 and V is TRBV7-2, with D perhaps matching TRBD1 (5 bases). The CDR3 sequence is 15 residues long. CDR1 is SGHTA, CDR2 FQGNSA, per germline. Deletions cut 5 bases from V and 3 bases from J, with 16 bases between. CDR3 in DNA: TGTGCCAGCAGCCCTGTCCCGGACACTTACTATGGCTACACCTTC. Its protein product is CASSPVPDTYYGYTF.

V usage is TRBV11-2 and J usage is TRBJ1-1; D gene unclear. V lost 4 bases to trimming and J lost 1 base, with 13 bases between them. CDR3 size: 15 residues. From germline, CDR1 is SGHAT and CDR2 FQNNGV. In DNA, the CDR3 is TGTGCCAGCAGCTCGAGGGCAGGTCCGAACACTGAAGCTTTCTTT. It yields the protein CASSSRAGPNTEAFF.